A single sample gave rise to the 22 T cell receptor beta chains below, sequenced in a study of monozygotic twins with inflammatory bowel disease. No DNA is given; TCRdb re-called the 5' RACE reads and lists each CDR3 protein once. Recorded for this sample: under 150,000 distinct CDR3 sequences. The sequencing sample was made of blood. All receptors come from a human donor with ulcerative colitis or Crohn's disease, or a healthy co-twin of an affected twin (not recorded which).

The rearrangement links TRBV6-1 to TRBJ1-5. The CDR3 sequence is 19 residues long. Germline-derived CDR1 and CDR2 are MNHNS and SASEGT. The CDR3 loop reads CASSAGFSRQGGIWQPQHF.

CDR3 amino acids: CASSSQQGADTQYF. The chain has TRBV5-1 and TRBJ2-3; TCRdb indicates TRBD1, and absent DNA this call remains unverified. Germline CDR1 and CDR2: SGHRS and YFSETQ. CDR3 length equals 14 residues.

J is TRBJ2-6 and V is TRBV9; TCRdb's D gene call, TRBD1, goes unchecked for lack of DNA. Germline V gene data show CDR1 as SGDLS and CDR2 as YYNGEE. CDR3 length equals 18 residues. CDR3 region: CASSVSGTGSSGANVLTF.

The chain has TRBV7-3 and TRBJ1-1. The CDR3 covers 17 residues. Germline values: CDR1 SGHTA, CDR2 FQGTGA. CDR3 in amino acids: CASSLGSMILSNTEAFF.

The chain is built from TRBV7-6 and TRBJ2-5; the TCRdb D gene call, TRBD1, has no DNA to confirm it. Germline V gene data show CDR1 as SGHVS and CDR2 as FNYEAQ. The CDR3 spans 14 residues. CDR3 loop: CASSFRTGQETQYF.

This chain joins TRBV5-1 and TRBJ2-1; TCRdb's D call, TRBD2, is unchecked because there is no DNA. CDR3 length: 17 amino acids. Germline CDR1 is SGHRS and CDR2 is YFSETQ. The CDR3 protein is CASSPRSTSGAYNEQFF. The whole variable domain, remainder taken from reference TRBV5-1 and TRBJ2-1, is KAGVTQTPRYLIKTRGQQVTLSCSPISGHRSVSWYQQTPGQGLQFLFEYFSETQRNKGNFPGRFSGRQFSNSRSEMNVSTLELGDSALYLCASSPRSTSGAYNEQFFGPGTRLTVL.

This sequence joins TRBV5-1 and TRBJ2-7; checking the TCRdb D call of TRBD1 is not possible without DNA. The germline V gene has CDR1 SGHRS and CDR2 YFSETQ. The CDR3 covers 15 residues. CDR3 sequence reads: CASSLEGDRGIEQYF.

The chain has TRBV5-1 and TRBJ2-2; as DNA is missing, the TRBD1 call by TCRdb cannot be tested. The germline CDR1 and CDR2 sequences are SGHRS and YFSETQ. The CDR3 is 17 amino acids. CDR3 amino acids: CASSPAIQGAGTGELFF.

The CDR3 sequence: CSARDRVVYNEQFF. This rearrangement joins TRBV20-1 to TRBJ2-1; no DNA is available, so the TRBD1 call from TCRdb remains unchecked. Germline-derived CDR1 and CDR2 are DFQATT and SNEGSKA (reference sequence). CDR3 length equals 14 residues.

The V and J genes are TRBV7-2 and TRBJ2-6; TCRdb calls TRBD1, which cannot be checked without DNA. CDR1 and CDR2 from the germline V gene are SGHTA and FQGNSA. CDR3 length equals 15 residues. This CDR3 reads CASSDRASGANVLTF.

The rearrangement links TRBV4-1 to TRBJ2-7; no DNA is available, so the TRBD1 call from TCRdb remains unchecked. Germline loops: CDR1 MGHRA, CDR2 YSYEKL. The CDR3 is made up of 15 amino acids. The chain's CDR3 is CASSHRDRGPYEQYF.

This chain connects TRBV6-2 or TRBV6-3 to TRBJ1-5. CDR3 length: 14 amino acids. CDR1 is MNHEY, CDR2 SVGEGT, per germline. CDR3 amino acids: CASSYPLANQPQHF.

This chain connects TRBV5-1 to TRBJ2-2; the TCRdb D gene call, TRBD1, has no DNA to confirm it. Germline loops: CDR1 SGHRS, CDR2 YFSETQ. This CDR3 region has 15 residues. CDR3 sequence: CASSRGSGATGELFF. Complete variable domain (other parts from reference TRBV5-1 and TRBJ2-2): KAGVTQTPRYLIKTRGQQVTLSCSPISGHRSVSWYQQTPGQGLQFLFEYFSETQRNKGNFPGRFSGRQFSNSRSEMNVSTLELGDSALYLCASSRGSGATGELFFGEGSRLTVL.

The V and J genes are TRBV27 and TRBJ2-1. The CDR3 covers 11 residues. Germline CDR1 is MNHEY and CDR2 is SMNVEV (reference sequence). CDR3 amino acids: CATISFNEQFF.

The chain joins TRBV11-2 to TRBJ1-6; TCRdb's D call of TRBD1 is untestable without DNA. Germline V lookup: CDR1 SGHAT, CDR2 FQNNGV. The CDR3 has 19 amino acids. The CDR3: CASSLHVTGPSSYNSPLHF.

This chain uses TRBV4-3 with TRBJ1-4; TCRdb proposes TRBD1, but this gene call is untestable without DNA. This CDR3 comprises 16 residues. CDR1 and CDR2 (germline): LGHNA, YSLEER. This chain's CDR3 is CASSQRPGTGVEKLFF.

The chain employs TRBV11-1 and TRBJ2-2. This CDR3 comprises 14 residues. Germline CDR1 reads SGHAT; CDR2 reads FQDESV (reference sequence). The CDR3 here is CASSPSEGAGELFF. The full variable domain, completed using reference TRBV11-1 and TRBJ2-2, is EAEVAQSPRYKITEKSQAVAFWCDPISGHATLYWYRQILGQGPELLVQFQDESVVDDSQLPKDRFSAERLKGVDSTLKIQPAELGDSAMYLCASSPSEGAGELFFGEGSRLTVL.

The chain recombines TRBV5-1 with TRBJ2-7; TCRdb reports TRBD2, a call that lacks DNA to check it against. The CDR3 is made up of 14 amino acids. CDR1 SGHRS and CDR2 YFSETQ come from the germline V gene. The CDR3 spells CASTPTSGGLEQYF. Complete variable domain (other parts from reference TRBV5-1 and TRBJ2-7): KAGVTQTPRYLIKTRGQQVTLSCSPISGHRSVSWYQQTPGQGLQFLFEYFSETQRNKGNFPGRFSGRQFSNSRSEMNVSTLELGDSALYLCASTPTSGGLEQYFGPGTRLTVT.

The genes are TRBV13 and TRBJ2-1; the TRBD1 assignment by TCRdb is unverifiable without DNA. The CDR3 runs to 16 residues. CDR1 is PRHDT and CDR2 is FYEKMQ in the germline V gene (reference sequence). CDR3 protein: CASSLYDTGGIDEQFF.

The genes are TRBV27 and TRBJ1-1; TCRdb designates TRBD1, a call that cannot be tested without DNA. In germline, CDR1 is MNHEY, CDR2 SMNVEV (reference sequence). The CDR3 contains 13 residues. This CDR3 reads CASSSRGNTEAFF.

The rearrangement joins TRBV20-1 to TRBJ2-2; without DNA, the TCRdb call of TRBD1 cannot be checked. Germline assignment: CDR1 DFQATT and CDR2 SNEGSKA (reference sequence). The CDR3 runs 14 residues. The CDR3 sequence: CSARDSAGAGELFF.

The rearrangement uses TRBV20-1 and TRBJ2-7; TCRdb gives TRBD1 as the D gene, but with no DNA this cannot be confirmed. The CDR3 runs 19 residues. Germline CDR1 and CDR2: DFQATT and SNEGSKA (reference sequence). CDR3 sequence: CSARGNGQGSFPYTYEQYF.